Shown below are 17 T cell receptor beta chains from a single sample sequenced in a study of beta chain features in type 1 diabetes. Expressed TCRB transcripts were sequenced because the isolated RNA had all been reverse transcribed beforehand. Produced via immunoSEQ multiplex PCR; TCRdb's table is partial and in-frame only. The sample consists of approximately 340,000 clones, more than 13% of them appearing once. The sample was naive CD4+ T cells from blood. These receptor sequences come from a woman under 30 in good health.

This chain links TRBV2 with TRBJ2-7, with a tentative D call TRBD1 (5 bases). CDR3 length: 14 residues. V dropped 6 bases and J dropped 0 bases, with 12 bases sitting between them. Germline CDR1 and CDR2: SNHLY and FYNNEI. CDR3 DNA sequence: TGTGCCAGCAGGGAGACAGAGAGCTCCTACGAGCAGTACTTC. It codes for CASRETESSYEQYF. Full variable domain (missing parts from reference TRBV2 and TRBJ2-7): EPEVTQTPSHQVTQMGQEVILRCVPISNHLYFYWYRQILGQKVEFLVSFYNNEISEKSEIFDDQFSVERPDGSNFTLKIRSTKLEDSAMYFCASRETESSYEQYFGPGTRLTVT.

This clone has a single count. CDR3 loop: CASSQGMGRYNEQFF. The DNA for the CDR3 is TGTGCCAGCAGCCAGGGGATGGGGCGCTACAATGAGCAGTTCTTC. The V call is TRBV4-2, the J call TRBJ2-1; the D gene is possibly TRBD1 (5 bases). Germline CDR1 is LGHNA and CDR2 is YNFKEQ. The CDR3 extends over 15 amino acids. The V and J ends lost 3 bases and 3 bases respectively, with 12 bases between them.

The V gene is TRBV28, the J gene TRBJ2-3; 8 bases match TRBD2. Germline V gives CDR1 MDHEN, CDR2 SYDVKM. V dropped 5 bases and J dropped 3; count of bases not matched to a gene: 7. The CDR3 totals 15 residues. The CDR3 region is CASSPSGSVTDTQYF. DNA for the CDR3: TGTGCCAGCAGTCCAAGCGGGAGTGTAACAGATACGCAGTATTTT.

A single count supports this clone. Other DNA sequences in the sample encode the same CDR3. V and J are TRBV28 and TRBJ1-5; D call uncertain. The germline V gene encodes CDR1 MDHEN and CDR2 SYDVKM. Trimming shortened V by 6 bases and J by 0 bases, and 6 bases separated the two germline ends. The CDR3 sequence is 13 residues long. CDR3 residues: CASSPNSNQPQHF. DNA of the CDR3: TGTGCCAGCAGCCCTAATAGCAATCAGCCCCAGCATTTT. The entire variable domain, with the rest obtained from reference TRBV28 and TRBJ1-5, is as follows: DVKVTQSSRYLVKRTGEKVFLECVQDMDHENMFWYRQDPGLGLRLIYFSYDVKMKEKGDIPEGYSVSREKKERFSLILESASTNQTSMYLCASSPNSNQPQHFGDGTRLSIL.

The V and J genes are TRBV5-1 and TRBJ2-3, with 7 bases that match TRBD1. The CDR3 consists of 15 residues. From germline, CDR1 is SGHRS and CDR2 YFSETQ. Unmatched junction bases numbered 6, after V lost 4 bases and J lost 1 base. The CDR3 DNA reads TGCGCCAGCAGCCCGAGAACAGGGGGCACAGATACGCAGTATTTT. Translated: CASSPRTGGTDTQYF.

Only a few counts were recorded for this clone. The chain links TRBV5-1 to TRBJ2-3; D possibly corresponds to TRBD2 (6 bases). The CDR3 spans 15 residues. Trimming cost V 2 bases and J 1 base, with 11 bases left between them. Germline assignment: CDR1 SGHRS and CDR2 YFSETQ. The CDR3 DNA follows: TGCGCCAGCAGCTTCGGGCGGGACCGCACAGATACGCAGTATTTT. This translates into CASSFGRDRTDTQYF.

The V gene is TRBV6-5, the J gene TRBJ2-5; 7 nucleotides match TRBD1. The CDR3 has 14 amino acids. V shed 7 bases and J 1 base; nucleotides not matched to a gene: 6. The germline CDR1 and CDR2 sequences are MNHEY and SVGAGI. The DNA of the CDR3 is TGTGCCAGCACCAACACAGGGGTCCAAGAGACCCAGTACTTC. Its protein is CASTNTGVQETQYF.

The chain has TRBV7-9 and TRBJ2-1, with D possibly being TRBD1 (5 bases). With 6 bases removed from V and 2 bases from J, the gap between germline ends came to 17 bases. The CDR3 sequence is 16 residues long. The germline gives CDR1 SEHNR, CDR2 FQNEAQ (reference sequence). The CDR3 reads CASSPHTGSTYNEQFF. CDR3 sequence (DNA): TGTGCCAGCAGTCCCCATACAGGATCAACCTACAATGAGCAGTTCTTC.

The CDR3 sequence: CASSRNTEAFF. The CDR3 DNA follows: TGTGCCAGCAGCCGGAACACTGAAGCTTTCTTT. This rearrangement joins TRBV6-5 to TRBJ1-1; D not resolved. V was trimmed by 6 bases and J by 1 base, leaving 3 bases between them. Germline V gene lookup returns CDR1 MNHEY and CDR2 SVGAGI. The CDR3 has 11 residues.

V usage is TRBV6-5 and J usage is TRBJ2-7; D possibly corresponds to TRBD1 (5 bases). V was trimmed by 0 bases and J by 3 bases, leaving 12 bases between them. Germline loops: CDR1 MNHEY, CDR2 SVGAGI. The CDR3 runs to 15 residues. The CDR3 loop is CASSYSLTVFYEQYF. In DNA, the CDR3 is TGTGCCAGCAGTTACTCGTTGACAGTTTTCTACGAGCAGTACTTC.

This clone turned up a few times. The CDR3 sequence: CASPQMGTSVTGELFF. The CDR3 DNA follows: TGTGCCAGCCCCCAAATGGGGACTAGCGTCACCGGGGAGCTGTTTTTT. The J gene is TRBJ2-2, the V gene TRBV27, with 10 bases identical to TRBD2. V shed 8 bases, J shed 4 bases, and the junction held 10 bases outside the gene matches. The length of the CDR3 is 16 residues. Looked up from germline, CDR1 is MNHEY and CDR2 is SMNVEV (reference sequence).

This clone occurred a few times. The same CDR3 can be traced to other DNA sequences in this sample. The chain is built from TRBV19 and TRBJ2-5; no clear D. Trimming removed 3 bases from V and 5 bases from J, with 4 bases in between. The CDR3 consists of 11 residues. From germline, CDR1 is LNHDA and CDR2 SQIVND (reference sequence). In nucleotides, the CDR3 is TGTGCCAGTAGTATCCGGGAGACCCAGTACTTC. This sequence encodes CASSIRETQYF.

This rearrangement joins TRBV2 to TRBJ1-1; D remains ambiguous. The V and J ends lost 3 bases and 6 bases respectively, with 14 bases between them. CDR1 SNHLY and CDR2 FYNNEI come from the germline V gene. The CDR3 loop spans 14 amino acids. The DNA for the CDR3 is TGTGCCAGCAGTGACTCGCCAGAGGACTCTGAAGCTTTCTTT. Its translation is CASSDSPEDSEAFF.

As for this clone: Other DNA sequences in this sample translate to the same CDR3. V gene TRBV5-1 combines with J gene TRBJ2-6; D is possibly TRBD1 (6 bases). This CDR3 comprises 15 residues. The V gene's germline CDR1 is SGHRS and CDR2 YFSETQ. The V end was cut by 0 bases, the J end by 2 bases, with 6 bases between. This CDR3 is CASSLEGAGANVLTF. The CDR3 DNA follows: TGCGCCAGCAGCTTGGAGGGGGCTGGGGCCAACGTCCTGACTTTC.

The CDR3, as DNA: TGTGCCAGCAGTTTGAAGGACAGGGCCCATGAGCAGTTCTTC. Translation: CASSLKDRAHEQFF. The chain combines TRBV27 with TRBJ2-1; 8 nucleotides match TRBD1. V gave up 3 bases and J gave up 8 bases; unmatched junction bases: 6. There are 14 residues in the CDR3. The germline CDR1 and CDR2 sequences are MNHEY and SMNVEV (reference sequence).

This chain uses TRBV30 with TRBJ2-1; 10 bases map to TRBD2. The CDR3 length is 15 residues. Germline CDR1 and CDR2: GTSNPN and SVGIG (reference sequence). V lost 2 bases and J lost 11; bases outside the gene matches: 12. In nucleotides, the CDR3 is TGTGCCTGGAGTCCCCGGACTAGCGGATATATAAAGCAGTTCTTC. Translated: CAWSPRTSGYIKQFF.

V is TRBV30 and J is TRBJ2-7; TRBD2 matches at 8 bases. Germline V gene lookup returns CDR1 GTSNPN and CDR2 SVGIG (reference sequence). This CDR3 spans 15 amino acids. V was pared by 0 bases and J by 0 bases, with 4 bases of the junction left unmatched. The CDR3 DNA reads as TGTGCCTGGAGTGTGCTAGCGGGCCACTCCTACGAGCAGTACTTC. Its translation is CAWSVLAGHSYEQYF.